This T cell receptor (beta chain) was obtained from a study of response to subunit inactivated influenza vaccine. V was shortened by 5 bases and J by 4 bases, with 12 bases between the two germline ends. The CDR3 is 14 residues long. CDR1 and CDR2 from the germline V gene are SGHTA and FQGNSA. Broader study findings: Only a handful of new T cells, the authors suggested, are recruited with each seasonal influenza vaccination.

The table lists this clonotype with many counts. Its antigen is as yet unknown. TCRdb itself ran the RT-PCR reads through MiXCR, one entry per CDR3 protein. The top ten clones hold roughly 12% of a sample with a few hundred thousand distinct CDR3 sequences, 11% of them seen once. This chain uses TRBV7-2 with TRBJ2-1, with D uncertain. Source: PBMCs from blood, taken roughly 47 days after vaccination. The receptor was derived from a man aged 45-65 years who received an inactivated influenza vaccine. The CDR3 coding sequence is TGTGCCAGCAGCCCAGCTCCCTATTACAATGAGCAGTTCTTC. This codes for CASSPAPYYNEQFF.